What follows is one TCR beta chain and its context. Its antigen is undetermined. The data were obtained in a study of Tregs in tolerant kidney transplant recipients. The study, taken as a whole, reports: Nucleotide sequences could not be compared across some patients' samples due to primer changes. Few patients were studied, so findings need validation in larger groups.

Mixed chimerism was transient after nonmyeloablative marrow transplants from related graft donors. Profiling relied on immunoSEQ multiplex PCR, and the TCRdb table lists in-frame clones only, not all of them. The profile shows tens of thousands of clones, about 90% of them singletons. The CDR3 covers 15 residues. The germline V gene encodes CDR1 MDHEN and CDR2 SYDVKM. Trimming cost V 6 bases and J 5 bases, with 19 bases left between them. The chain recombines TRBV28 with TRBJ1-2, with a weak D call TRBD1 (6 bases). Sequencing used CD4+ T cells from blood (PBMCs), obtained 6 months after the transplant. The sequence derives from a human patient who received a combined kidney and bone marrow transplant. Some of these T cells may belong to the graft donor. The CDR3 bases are TGTGCCAGCAGAATAAAATTGGGGGCAGCTTATGGCTACACCTTC. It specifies CASRIKLGAAYGYTF.